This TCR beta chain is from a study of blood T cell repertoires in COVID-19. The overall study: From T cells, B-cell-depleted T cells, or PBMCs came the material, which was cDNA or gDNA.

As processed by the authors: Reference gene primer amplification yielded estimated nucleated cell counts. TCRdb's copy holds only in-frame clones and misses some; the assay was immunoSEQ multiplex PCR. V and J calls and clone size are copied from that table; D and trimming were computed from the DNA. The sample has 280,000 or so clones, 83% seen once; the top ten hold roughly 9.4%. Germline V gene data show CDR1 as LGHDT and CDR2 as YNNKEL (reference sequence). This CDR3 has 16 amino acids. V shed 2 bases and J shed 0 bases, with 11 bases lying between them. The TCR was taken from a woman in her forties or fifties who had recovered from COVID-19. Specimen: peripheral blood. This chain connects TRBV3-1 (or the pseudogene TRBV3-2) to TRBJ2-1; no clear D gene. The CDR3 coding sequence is TGTGCCAGCAGCCAATTGTTCCTGAGCTCCTACAATGAGCAGTTCTTC. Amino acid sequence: CASSQLFLSSYNEQFF.